The count of the clone carrying this TCR beta chain is one. Its antigen is unknown. The data derive from a study of shared clonotypes between healthy human individuals. Using immunoSEQ multiplex PCR, the repertoire was profiled, and TCRdb retains in-frame clones only, with some absent. The sample contains 1,500,000 or so clones, 95% to 97% of which appear only once. General study findings and limits: Naive subsets, compared against memory subsets, generally had larger estimated richness values.

Germline V gene data show CDR1 as SGHTA and CDR2 as FQGNSA. V gave up 0 bases and J gave up 4 bases, with 12 bases separating them. The CDR3 is made up of 15 amino acids. The sequence was obtained from a man in his thirties or forties in good health. The sequencing input was naive CD4+ T cells sorted from blood. As for subset: CD45RA+ positively selected. The J gene is TRBJ1-2, the V gene TRBV7-2; D remains ambiguous. The CDR3 bases are TGTGCCAGCAGCTTAGCCTCCGACACCCGCTATGGCTACACCTTC. Its protein is CASSLASDTRYGYTF.